The sequence of this TCR beta chain was determined in a study of shared clonotypes between healthy human individuals. General observations from the study: Only blood was sampled; tissue repertoires likely differ.

Details on this clone: What it binds is unknown. A read error is the likely source, as a far larger clone sits one nucleotide away.

Germline V CDR1 and CDR2: SQVTM, ANQGSEA. The junction had 7 bases not matched to a gene; V was cut back by 6 bases and J by 4 bases. This CDR3 spans 14 amino acids. Running of the assay took place at deep level. The repertoire was sequenced with immunoSEQ multiplex PCR; TCRdb's copy has only in-frame clones and lacks some. This sample carries about 490,000 clones, approximately 84% of them seen once, and the ten largest clones take 12%. The sequencing sample was made of PBMCs. This sequence joins TRBV29-1 and TRBJ1-1; 11 bases line up with TRBD1. This TCR was recovered from a woman aged 40 to 50 in good health. Some clones in this sample may be carry-over from other donors' samples. The CDR3 protein is CSVSLGTGGTEAFF. CDR3 bases: TGCAGCGTCTCCCTCGGGACAGGGGGCACTGAAGCTTTCTTT.